The 26 T cell receptor beta chains listed next were all sequenced from one sample in a study of T-cell memory formation after mild COVID-19 (dated by TCRdb to the early 2020s). Libraries were built with 5' RACE. Sequencer: Illumina NovaSeq 6000. The public sequencing data were trimmed at Q25 with fastp and processed into clonotypes with MiXCR by TCRdb, which kept only in-frame beta chains. For every CDR3 protein sequence, its rows merge into one entry that carries the most common genes and DNA. Counted in this sample were a few hundred thousand distinct CDR3 sequences; 20% to 25% of them appeared once. The ten largest account for around 23% of the sample. The sequencing sample was made of PBMCs or a T cell subset sorted from them (not recorded which). The receptors originated from a man between 18 and 35 years old who had mild COVID-19 (a few samples of this study predate the infection). The sample titles of this study are shuffled in the database, so cell type and time point are left out; the donor was told from shared clones.

The rearrangement uses TRBV30 and TRBJ1-1; unclear D gene. The CDR3 sequence is 12 residues long. The V gene's germline CDR1 is GTSNPN and CDR2 SVGIG (reference sequence). V lost 4 bases, J lost 2 bases, and 8 bases lay in between. The CDR3 sequence: CAWTIVNTEAFF. The CDR3 DNA reads as TGTGCCTGGACTATCGTTAACACTGAAGCTTTCTTT.

The chain combines TRBV9 with TRBJ1-1; unclear D gene. This CDR3 spans 15 amino acids. Germline V gives CDR1 SGDLS, CDR2 YYNGEE. Trimming cost V 4 bases and J 4 bases, with 17 bases left between them. The CDR3 nucleotides are TGTGCCAGCAGCCATTCATTGGGCAGGAGCACTGAAGCTTTCTTT. Encoded protein: CASSHSLGRSTEAFF.

This sequence joins TRBV4-2 and TRBJ2-5; 11 bases agree with TRBD1. Unmatched junction bases numbered 6, after V lost 1 base and J lost 2 bases. Germline loops: CDR1 LGHNA, CDR2 YNFKEQ. The CDR3 consists of 17 residues. CDR3 residues: CASSQGIGTGGQETQYF. The CDR3 DNA follows: TGTGCCAGCAGCCAAGGCATAGGGACAGGGGGTCAAGAGACCCAGTACTTC.

This clonotype was seen more than once but under ten times. The chain is built from TRBV2 and TRBJ1-5, with TRBD1 matching over 7 bases. The CDR3 has 13 residues. CDR1 and CDR2 from the germline V gene are SNHLY and FYNNEI. Trimming took 6 bases from V and 11 from J; bases not matched to a gene: 10. This CDR3 is CASRLTGEVSQHF. In DNA, the CDR3 is TGTGCCAGCAGACTCACAGGGGAGGTGTCCCAGCATTTT.

V and J are TRBV7-6 and TRBJ2-7; D may be TRBD1 or TRBD2 (5 bases each). Germline V gives CDR1 SGHVS, CDR2 FNYEAQ. CDR3 length: 12 amino acids. V lost 5 bases and J 6 bases, leaving 11 bases between the germline ends. The CDR3 bases are TGTGCCAGCAGCGCTGGGGGAGCCGAGCAGTACGTC. As protein: CASSAGGAEQYV.

The V and J genes are TRBV28 and TRBJ1-1, with D uncertain. This CDR3 region has 10 residues. V was trimmed by 7 bases and J by 1 base, leaving 1 base between them. From germline, CDR1 is MDHEN and CDR2 SYDVKM. The DNA of the CDR3 is TGTGCCAGCAAGAACACTGAAGCTTTCTTT. This gives the protein CASKNTEAFF.

This clonotype was seen a few times. The chain carries TRBV7-2 and TRBJ2-1; D gene uncertain. CDR1 and CDR2 (germline): SGHTA, FQGNSA. The CDR3 spans 12 residues. V was clipped by 1 base and J by 8 bases, with 6 bases between them. The chain's CDR3 is CASSLVLHEQFF. The DNA for the CDR3 is TGTGCCAGCAGCTTAGTCTTGCATGAGCAGTTCTTC.

The J gene is TRBJ1-1, the V gene TRBV7-3; no firm D call. This CDR3 is 14 amino acids long. Germline V gene sequence: CDR1 SGHTA, CDR2 FQGTGA. With 6 bases removed from V and 1 base from J, the gap between germline ends came to 12 bases. The CDR3 protein is CASRVSPSNTEAFF. CDR3 bases: TGTGCCAGCAGAGTTAGTCCCTCGAACACTGAAGCTTTCTTT.

The rearrangement links TRBV5-4 to TRBJ2-5; TRBD1 agrees at 7 bases. The CDR3 has 15 amino acids. The germline CDR1 and CDR2 sequences are SGHNT and YYREEE (reference sequence). V shed 4 bases, J shed 5 bases, and the junction held 11 bases outside the gene matches. CDR3 in amino acids: CASSVPTGVGETQYF. CDR3 nucleotides: TGTGCCAGCAGCGTACCAACAGGGGTCGGTGAGACCCAGTACTTC. Using reference TRBV5-4 and TRBJ2-5 for the parts outside the CDR3, the full variable domain is ETGVTQSPTHLIKTRGQQVTLRCSSQSGHNTVSWYQQALGQGPQFIFQYYREEENGRGNFPPRFSGLQFPNYSSELNVNALELDDSALYLCASSVPTGVGETQYFGPGTRLLVL.

The CDR3 loop reads CASRVGQADTDTQYF. CDR3 nucleotide sequence: TGTGCCAGCAGAGTTGGACAGGCCGACACAGATACGCAGTATTTT. The chain joins TRBV6-1 to TRBJ2-3; 7 bases map to TRBD1. Germline lookup yields CDR1 MNHNS and CDR2 SASEGT. The CDR3 loop spans 15 amino acids. V lost 6 bases and J lost 2; bases outside the gene matches: 8.

The chain combines TRBV5-1 with TRBJ1-6; the D is unclear. V shed 6 bases and J shed 8 bases, with 15 bases lying between them. The germline gives CDR1 SGHRS, CDR2 YFSETQ. The CDR3 contains 14 residues. Here the CDR3 DNA reads TGCGCCAGCACCATTTGGGGTGGTGATTCACCCCTCCACTTT. It codes for CASTIWGGDSPLHF.

The chain joins TRBV5-1 to TRBJ2-1; D may be TRBD1 (5 bases). Germline CDR1 SGHRS, CDR2 YFSETQ. The V gene lost 1 base and the J gene lost 7 bases, with 12 bases spanning the gap. The CDR3 is 14 amino acids. CDR3 residues: CASSLRGAINEQFF. CDR3 coding DNA: TGCGCCAGCAGCTTGCGTGGGGCCATTAATGAGCAGTTCTTC.

This rearrangement joins TRBV6-1 to TRBJ2-3; a weak D match, TRBD1 (5 bases). The CDR3 is made up of 14 amino acids. Between the trimmed V and J ends, which lost 5 bases and 11 bases, there was a span of 20 bases. Germline V lookup: CDR1 MNHNS, CDR2 SASEGT. For the CDR3, the DNA is TGTGCCAGCAGTCTTTATCAAGGGGAAGAGAAGCAGTATTTT. Translated, it gives CASSLYQGEEKQYF.

The rearrangement joins TRBV12-3 or TRBV12-4 to TRBJ2-7; 10 bases agree with TRBD1. The CDR3 extends over 14 amino acids. The J segment lost 5 bases and the V segment lost 6 bases, leaving 7 bases of the junction unmatched. The chain's CDR3 is CASSLIGTGDEQYF. DNA of the CDR3: TGTGCCAGCAGCCTAATAGGGACAGGGGACGAGCAGTACTTC.

J is TRBJ1-1 and V is TRBV27, with D possibly matching TRBD1 (6 bases). The V end lost 5 bases, the J end lost 1 base, and 14 bases lay between the germline ends. Germline V gives CDR1 MNHEY, CDR2 SMNVEV (reference sequence). This CDR3 spans 15 amino acids. This CDR3 is CASSLQGWGNTEAFF. The CDR3 region has the DNA TGTGCCAGCAGTCTTCAGGGGTGGGGGAACACTGAAGCTTTCTTT.

The sample holds a few counts of this clonotype. The chain combines TRBV7-2 with TRBJ2-5; the D gene could be TRBD1 or TRBD2 (6 bases each). From germline, CDR1 is SGHTA and CDR2 FQGNSA. With 3 bases removed from V and 8 bases from J, the gap between germline ends came to 10 bases. This CDR3 has 12 amino acids. This CDR3 is CASSLLGGTQYF. The CDR3 DNA is TGTGCCAGCAGCTTGCTGGGGGGCACCCAGTACTTC.

V gene TRBV20-1 combines with J gene TRBJ2-7; 9 nucleotides line up with TRBD1. The J segment lost 5 bases and the V segment lost 5 bases, leaving 7 bases of the junction unmatched. The length of the CDR3 is 13 residues. CDR1 and CDR2 (germline): DFQATT, SNEGSKA (reference sequence). The chain's CDR3 is CSAGQGLVNEQYF. The CDR3 DNA sequence: TGCAGTGCTGGACAGGGGCTCGTCAACGAGCAGTACTTC.

This CDR3 reads CASSNTQGDQPQHF. CDR3 in DNA: TGTGCCAGCAGCAACACGCAGGGGGACCAGCCCCAGCATTTT. The chain joins TRBV7-9 to TRBJ1-5, with TRBD1 identical over 7 bases. V was clipped by 5 bases and J by 7 bases; unmatched bases: 8. The length of the CDR3 is 14 residues. Germline V gene sequence: CDR1 SEHNR, CDR2 FQNEAQ (reference sequence).

This clonotype was seen more than once but under ten times. This chain uses TRBV7-9 with TRBJ2-1; TRBD2 matches at 9 bases. The CDR3 runs 12 residues. Germline loops: CDR1 SEHNR, CDR2 FQNEAQ (reference sequence). After removal of 8 bases from V and 13 bases from J, the junction contained 9 bases not matched to a gene. The CDR3: CASVGASGAQFF. In DNA form, the CDR3 reads TGTGCCAGCGTAGGGGCTAGCGGGGCACAGTTCTTC.

The V and J genes are TRBV20-1 and TRBJ2-5; 11 bases align to TRBD2. The CDR3 consists of 13 residues. Trimming took 5 bases from V and 7 from J; bases not matched to a gene: 6. Germline CDR1 DFQATT, CDR2 SNEGSKA (reference sequence). This CDR3 reads CSALAGGVVTQYF. The CDR3 coding sequence is TGCAGTGCTTTAGCGGGGGGGGTGGTGACCCAGTACTTC.

This clonotype was detected only once. The genes are TRBV5-1 and TRBJ2-5, with 13 bases matching TRBD2. The CDR3 contains 15 residues. V dropped 4 bases and J dropped 4; count of bases not matched to a gene: 4. Germline V gene data show CDR1 as SGHRS and CDR2 as YFSETQ. The CDR3 DNA follows: TGCGCCAGCAGCCTAGGGACTAGCGGGGCAGAGACCCAGTACTTC. Translation gives CASSLGTSGAETQYF.

This clonotype was detected only a few times. The chain couples TRBV4-1 to TRBJ2-1, with 10 bases lining up with TRBD2. CDR1 is MGHRA, CDR2 YSYEKL, per germline. The CDR3 length is 16 residues. With V trimmed by 3 bases and J by 9 bases, 11 bases remained unmatched. CDR3 nucleotide sequence: TGCGCCAGCAGCCATAACCTAGCGGGGGCCCCGGGTGAGCAGTTCTTC. Protein sequence: CASSHNLAGAPGEQFF.

This rearrangement joins TRBV4-1 to TRBJ1-6; D is unresolved. The germline CDR1 and CDR2 sequences are MGHRA and YSYEKL. V gave up 6 bases and J gave up 4 bases, with 16 bases separating them. The CDR3 sequence is 16 residues long. CDR3 bases: TGCGCCAGCAGAAGGGAGGGAGTTCGGTATAATTCACCCCTCCACTTT. This translates into CASRREGVRYNSPLHF.

This clonotype came up a few times. One base away lies a much larger clone, so this may be a sequencing read error. The chain combines TRBV2 with TRBJ1-5; TRBD1 matches at 8 bases. The CDR3 contains 13 residues. V trimming: 6 bases; J trimming: 4 bases; junction bases outside the gene matches: 2. Looked up from germline, CDR1 is SNHLY and CDR2 is FYNNEI. This CDR3 is CASRGQDNQPQHF. Written as DNA, the CDR3 is TGTGCCAGCAGGGGACAGGATAATCAGCCCCAGCATTTT.

This clonotype was detected many times. The rearrangement uses TRBV7-9 and TRBJ2-5, with D unclear. The germline V and J ends were trimmed by 6 bases and 2 bases, with 10 bases remaining between them. CDR1 and CDR2 from the germline V gene are SEHNR and FQNEAQ (reference sequence). CDR3 length equals 13 residues. In DNA, the CDR3 is TGTGCCAGCAGTCTGGACGGTCAAGAGACCCAGTACTTC. Translated, it gives CASSLDGQETQYF.

The chain is built from TRBV6-5 and TRBJ1-1; TRBD1 is a possible D gene (5 bases). CDR3 length: 15 residues. CDR1 MNHEY and CDR2 SVGAGI come from the germline V gene. Trimming took off 6 bases at V and 0 bases at J, with 14 bases between the two ends. The CDR3 DNA is TGTGCCAGCAGGAATTCAGGGCGGATGAACACTGAAGCTTTCTTT. Protein sequence: CASRNSGRMNTEAFF.